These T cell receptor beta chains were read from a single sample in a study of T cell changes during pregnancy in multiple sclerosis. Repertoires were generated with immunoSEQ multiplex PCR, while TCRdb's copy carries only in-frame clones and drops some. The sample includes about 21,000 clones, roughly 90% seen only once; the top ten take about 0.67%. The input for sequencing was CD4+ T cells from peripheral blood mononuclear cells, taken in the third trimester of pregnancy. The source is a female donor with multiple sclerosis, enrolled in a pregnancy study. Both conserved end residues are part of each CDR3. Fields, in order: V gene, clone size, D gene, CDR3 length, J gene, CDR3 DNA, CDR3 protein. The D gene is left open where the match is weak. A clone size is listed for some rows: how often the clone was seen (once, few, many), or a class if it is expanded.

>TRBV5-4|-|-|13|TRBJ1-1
TGTGCCAGCGCGGAAAGAGGTAACACTGAAGCTTTCTTT
CASAERGNTEAFF
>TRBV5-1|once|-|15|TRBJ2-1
TGCGCCAGCAGCTGGAGGTGGGGGGGCCTGGATGAGCAGTTCTTC
CASSWRWGGLDEQFF
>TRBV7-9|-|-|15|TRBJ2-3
TGTGCCAGCAGCTTATCATCGGGTAGCACAGATACGCAGTATTTT
CASSLSSGSTDTQYF
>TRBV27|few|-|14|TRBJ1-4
TGTGCCAGCAGTTTTCAGGGGACGGGTGAAAAACTGTTTTTT
CASSFQGTGEKLFF
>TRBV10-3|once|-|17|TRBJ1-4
TGTGCCATCAGTGAGTCTCTTTCAGCCGGGAGGTGGGGAAAACTGTTTTTT
CAISESLSAGRWGKLFF
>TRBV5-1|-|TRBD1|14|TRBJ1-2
TGCGCCAGCAGCTTGAATCCAGGGGGCTATGGCTACACCTTC
CASSLNPGGYGYTF
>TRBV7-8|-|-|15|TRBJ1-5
TGTGCCAGCAGCACTTCGGACAGATTCAATCAGCCCCAGCATTTT
CASSTSDRFNQPQHF
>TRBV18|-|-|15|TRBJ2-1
TGTGCCAGCTCACCGCCCCGGGGGAATTACAATGAGCAGTTCTTC
CASSPPRGNYNEQFF
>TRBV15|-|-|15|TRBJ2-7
TGTGCCACCAGCAGAGACCGTGTACAGGGCACCGAGCAGTACTTC
CATSRDRVQGTEQYF
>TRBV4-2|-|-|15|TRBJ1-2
TGTGCCAGCAACCGCGACGACAGGTCCCCCTATGGCTACACCTTC
CASNRDDRSPYGYTF
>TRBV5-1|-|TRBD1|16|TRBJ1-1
TGCGCCAGCAGCTTGGCCCCCGGAGGGGGCGGTACTGAAGCTTTCTTT
CASSLAPGGGGTEAFF
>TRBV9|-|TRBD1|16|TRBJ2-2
TGTGCCAGCAGCCCCCGGACAGGGGCGAACACCGGGGAGCTGTTTTTT
CASSPRTGANTGELFF